This T cell receptor beta chain emerged from a study of siplizumab effects on memory and regulatory T cells (dated by TCRdb to between 2018 and 2021). A note on the overall study: Paired mixed lymphocyte reactions were run with siplizumab at approximately 0.91 ug/mL and without drug, across eight responder-stimulator pairs. The effect of the anti-CD2 antibody siplizumab on alloreactive T-cell subsets was examined in allogeneic mixed lymphocyte reactions constructed from human PBMCs.

As regards this clone: What this receptor recognizes is not known. Base qualities were left out, and no much larger clone turns up one base away.

Paper-wide results and their limitations: Among mappable alloreactive CD4+ clones, an average Treg-derived fraction of almost 70% was observed with siplizumab, compared with roughly 27% in control reactions. A naive or memory phenotype could not be assigned to roughly 80-97% of proliferating CD4+ or CD8+ clones. No functional confirmation was obtained for the suppressive function of proliferating Tregs from siplizumab cultures. The cumulative frequency of alloreactive sequences that could be traced back to unstimulated CD4+ memory T cells was significantly reduced by siplizumab. Sequences below about 10^-5 frequency were poorly captured, so only a minor fraction of alloreactive clones could be mapped to unstimulated subsets. Greater diversity appeared to be present in unstimulated naive T cells than in memory T cells, and a substantial contribution to the alloresponse seemed to be made by naive cells.

Library construction relied on the immunoSEQ multiplex PCR assay. About 10^5 TCR templates per sample were assayed by the deep sequencing platform. Genomic DNA extracted from sorted T cells was used for TCRbeta CDR3 sequencing. Regarding the original processing steps: Clonal analysis of TCRbeta CDR3 data was done in the R programming language. Comparing unstimulated samples against CFSE-low samples taken after the reaction was how alloreactive CD4+ and CD8+ clones were defined. Regulatory or non-regulatory origin of alloreactive CD4+ clones was assigned by matching sequences to the sorted unstimulated Treg and non-Treg repertoires. Entries here come from immuneACCESS through TCRdb and include only in-frame sequences with V and J called. Some clones fail to appear in such tables; in the studies checked, an unresolved V gene covers under half of the shortfall, and the cause of the remainder is unknown. Clone size and the V and J calls come from that table; the DNA yielded D and trimming. For this sample the table gives 15,000 to 20,000 clones, of which under 55% were detected only once. The ten largest account for roughly 5.3% of the sample.

For 5 to 7 days, cells in the mixed lymphocyte reaction were kept in coculture at 37 degrees C. Responder PBMCs were labelled with CFSE and stimulator PBMCs were labelled with Violet Dye, after which the responder and stimulator PBMCs were mixed at a 1:1 ratio. Sorted unstimulated T cells and proliferating T cells recovered from mixed lymphocyte reactions were subjected to TCRbeta CDR3 sequencing. Fresh whole blood from about ten HLA-typed healthy donors served as the source for isolating PBMCs. After the mixed lymphocyte reaction, proliferating CFSE-low responder T cells were FACS-sorted for TCR sequencing. The CDR3 numbers 14 residues from cysteine through phenylalanine. Only the CDR3 DNA stays, 42 bases, in frame from base 1. CDR1 and CDR2 were assigned from the germline V gene (reference sequence) as SEHNR and FQNEAQ. V gives up 6 bases and J gives up 2 bases, and the segment between their germline ends measures 14 bases.

The receptor was isolated from a human donor in good health; the cells came from an allogeneic mixed lymphocyte reaction. The sequenced sample consisted of CFSE-low (dividing) CD4+ T cells sorted from an allogeneic mixed lymphocyte reaction. The rearranged chain carries TRBV7-9 and TRBJ2-7, and TRBD1 may be the D gene, going by 6 matching bases. The CDR3 protein: CASSPTGITYEQYF. The DNA sequence reads TGTGCCAGCAGTCCAACAGGGATCACCTACGAGCAGTACTTC.